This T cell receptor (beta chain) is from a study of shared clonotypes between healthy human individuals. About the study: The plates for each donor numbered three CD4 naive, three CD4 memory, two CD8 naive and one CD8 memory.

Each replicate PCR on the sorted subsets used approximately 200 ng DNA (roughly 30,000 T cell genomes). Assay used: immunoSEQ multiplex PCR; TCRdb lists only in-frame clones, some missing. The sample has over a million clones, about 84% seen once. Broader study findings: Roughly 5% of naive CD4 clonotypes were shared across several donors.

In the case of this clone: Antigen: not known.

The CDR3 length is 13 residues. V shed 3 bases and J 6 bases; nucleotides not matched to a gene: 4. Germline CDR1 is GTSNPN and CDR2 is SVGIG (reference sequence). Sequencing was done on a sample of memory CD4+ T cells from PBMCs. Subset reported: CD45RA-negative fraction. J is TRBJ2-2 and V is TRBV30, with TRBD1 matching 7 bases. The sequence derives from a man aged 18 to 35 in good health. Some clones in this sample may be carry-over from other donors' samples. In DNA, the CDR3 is TGTGCCTGGAGGAGGACAGGTGCCGGGGAGCTGTTTTTT. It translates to CAWRRTGAGELFF.